The next 23 T cell receptor beta chains were all read from a single sample in a study of shared clonotypes between healthy human individuals. TCRdb's table, derived via immunoSEQ multiplex PCR, lists solely in-frame clones and lacks some. In the table there are over 850,000 clones, more than 75% of which are singletons. Material for sequencing was memory CD4+ T cells from PBMCs. Stated subset: CD45RA-negative fraction. The source is a man aged 18 to 29 in good health. Some clones in this sample may be carry-over from other donors' samples.

The chain couples TRBV2 to TRBJ2-2, with D perhaps given as TRBD1 or TRBD2 (6 bases each). Germline CDR1 SNHLY, CDR2 FYNNEI. The CDR3 has 15 amino acids. V lost 6 bases and J lost 3, with 14 bases in between. The CDR3 coding sequence is TGTGCCAGCAGGTCCTCAAGGGGGGACACCGGGGAGCTGTTTTTT. It encodes CASRSSRGDTGELFF.

The chain joins TRBV5-4 to TRBJ2-7, with D unresolved. The CDR3 length is 15 residues. Germline V gene lookup returns CDR1 SGHNT and CDR2 YYREEE (reference sequence). Trimming stripped 7 bases from V and 2 bases from J, with 19 bases between. The CDR3 spells CASSPGLINPYEQYF. In DNA, the CDR3 is TGTGCCAGCTCCCCCGGGCTCATTAACCCCTACGAGCAGTACTTC.

The chain employs TRBV6-6 and TRBJ1-1, with D hard to call. V dropped 4 bases and J dropped 4 bases, with 7 bases sitting between them. The CDR3 length is 12 residues. CDR1 is MNHNY and CDR2 is SVGAGI in the germline V gene (reference sequence). DNA for the CDR3: TGTGCCAGCAGTTCCCAGAGCACTGAAGCTTTCTTT. It encodes CASSSQSTEAFF.

The chain combines TRBV29-1 with TRBJ2-3; 8 bases align to TRBD1. The V gene end was trimmed by 3 bases and the J gene end by 3 bases; junction bases not matched to a gene: 5. CDR1 and CDR2 from the germline V gene are SQVTM and ANQGSEA. CDR3 length: 14 residues. The CDR3 nucleotides are TGCAGCGTTGATCACCAGGGGGCAACAGATACGCAGTATTTT. This sequence encodes CSVDHQGATDTQYF.

This clone was found a few times. V and J are TRBV28 and TRBJ1-6; D not certain. CDR3 size: 14 residues. CDR1 is MDHEN, CDR2 SYDVKM, per germline. The V end lost 4 bases, the J end lost 9 bases, and 13 bases lay between the germline ends. In DNA form, the CDR3 reads TGTGCCAGCAGTTCGGGCAGTTCTATTTCACCCCTCCACTTT. Its protein is CASSSGSSISPLHF.

V usage is TRBV5-4 and J usage is TRBJ2-5; possibly TRBD1 for D (6 bases). Per the germline V gene, CDR1 is SGHNT and CDR2 is YYREEE (reference sequence). The V gene lost 5 bases and the J gene lost 5 bases, with 10 bases spanning the gap. The length of the CDR3 is 12 residues. DNA for the CDR3: TGTGCCAGCAGAGCTCAGGGGGAGACCCAGTACTTC. Its translation: CASRAQGETQYF.

The chain employs TRBV28 and TRBJ2-1; D is possibly TRBD2 (5 bases). Trimming took 7 bases from V and 4 from J, leaving 14 bases between them. The CDR3 spans 14 residues. Germline CDR1 reads MDHEN; CDR2 reads SYDVKM. CDR3 in DNA: TGTGCCAGCACTTCCGGGATCCGATACAATGAGCAGTTCTTC. Protein: CASTSGIRYNEQFF.

The table lists this clone with a few counts. The chain carries TRBV6-1 and TRBJ1-2, with 7 nucleotides matching TRBD1. The CDR3 is 15 residues long. The germline V gene has CDR1 MNHNS and CDR2 SASEGT. With V trimmed by 3 bases and J by 4 bases, 8 bases remained unmatched. The CDR3 nucleotides read TGTGCCAGCAGTGAGGGACTCACAGGGGCCTATGGCTACACCTTC. Translation: CASSEGLTGAYGYTF.

The rearrangement links TRBV6-4 to TRBJ2-4, with 11 bases aligning to TRBD1. The CDR3 contains 16 residues. The germline CDR1 and CDR2 sequences are MRHNA and SNTAGT. The J segment lost 1 base and the V segment lost 5 bases, leaving 4 bases of the junction unmatched. The CDR3 DNA follows: TGTGCCAGCAGTCCCGGACAGGGGGCGGCCAAAAACATTCAGTACTTC. Encoded protein: CASSPGQGAAKNIQYF.

V is TRBV28 and J is TRBJ1-2, with D perhaps TRBD1 (6 bases). The CDR3 is 13 amino acids. Germline CDR1 and CDR2: MDHEN and SYDVKM. V was trimmed by 6 bases and J by 4 bases, leaving 12 bases between them. The CDR3 is CASRRGTLYGYTF. Written as DNA, the CDR3 is TGTGCCAGCAGACGGGGGACACTCTATGGCTACACCTTC.

This chain joins TRBV7-2 and TRBJ1-5; TRBD1 might be the D (6 bases). V was clipped by 0 bases and J by 8 bases, with 14 bases between them. Germline lookup yields CDR1 SGHTA and CDR2 FQGNSA. The CDR3 has 15 amino acids. CDR3 sequence reads: CASSLAGGGFEPQHF. Here the CDR3 DNA reads TGTGCCAGCAGCTTAGCAGGGGGTGGGTTCGAGCCCCAGCATTTT.

This rearrangement joins TRBV5-1 to TRBJ2-7, with TRBD1 identical over 12 bases. There are 16 residues in the CDR3. V dropped 0 bases and J dropped 7; count of bases not matched to a gene: 8. The germline CDR1 and CDR2 sequences are SGHRS and YFSETQ. The CDR3 region is CASSLVVGTGGGEQYF. The CDR3 DNA reads as TGCGCCAGCAGCTTGGTGGTCGGGACAGGGGGCGGTGAGCAGTACTTC.

Concerning this clone itself: This same CDR3 is encoded by further DNA sequences in the sample. The rearrangement joins TRBV2 to TRBJ2-1, with 15 bases matching TRBD2. V gave up 4 bases and J gave up 6 bases; unmatched junction bases: 1. The CDR3 contains 15 residues. Germline loops: CDR1 SNHLY, CDR2 FYNNEI. This CDR3 reads CASSGTSGRGNEQFF. The CDR3, as DNA: TGTGCCAGCAGTGGGACTAGCGGGAGGGGCAATGAGCAGTTCTTC.

For the CDR3, the DNA is TGTGCCAGCAGCGCCCCACTAGCGGGGTCCGGGGAGCTGTTTTTT. This translates into CASSAPLAGSGELFF. V gene TRBV5-4 combines with J gene TRBJ2-2; 10 bases line up with TRBD2. With V trimmed by 4 bases and J by 6 bases, 6 bases remained unmatched. Germline V gene data show CDR1 as SGHNT and CDR2 as YYREEE (reference sequence). The CDR3 is 15 amino acids.

This clone was counted only a few times. The CDR3 region is CHGMSGTDTQYF. The CDR3 coding sequence is TGCCACGGGATGTCTGGCACAGATACGCAGTATTTT. The chain carries TRBV29-1 and TRBJ2-3, with a tentative D call TRBD2 (5 bases). The CDR3 spans 12 residues. Per the germline V gene, CDR1 is SQVTM and CDR2 is ANQGSEA.

The gene calls are TRBV6-1 and TRBJ1-3, with no clear D. The V and J ends lost 5 bases and 0 bases respectively, with 8 bases between them. This CDR3 is built from 14 residues. The germline CDR1 and CDR2 sequences are MNHNS and SASEGT. The CDR3 loop is CASSQPASGNTIYF. CDR3 nucleotides: TGTGCCAGCAGTCAGCCGGCCTCTGGAAACACCATATATTTT.

The V and J genes are TRBV5-4 and TRBJ2-5, with D perhaps TRBD1 or TRBD2 (5 bases each). Germline values: CDR1 SGHNT, CDR2 YYREEE (reference sequence). The CDR3 sequence is 17 residues long. V was cut by 0 bases and J by 3 bases, with 18 bases left in between. CDR3 bases: TGTGCCAGCAGCTTGGGGGGACCCGCTCATGCAAAAGAGACCCAGTACTTC. Its translation: CASSLGGPAHAKETQYF.

A single count supports this clone. The chain combines TRBV7-2 with TRBJ1-1; D is ambiguous. The CDR3 loop spans 11 amino acids. Between the trimmed V and J ends, which lost 2 bases and 8 bases, there was a span of 6 bases. The V gene's germline CDR1 is SGHTA and CDR2 FQGNSA. The DNA of the CDR3 is TGTGCCAGCAGCTTATCAGGAGAAGCTTTCTTT. This gives the protein CASSLSGEAFF.

This sequence joins TRBV5-1 and TRBJ2-7; D call uncertain. Germline V gene lookup returns CDR1 SGHRS and CDR2 YFSETQ. This CDR3 spans 15 amino acids. V lost 0 bases and J 0 bases, leaving 10 bases between the germline ends. CDR3 amino acids: CASSLVGRSSYEQYF. CDR3 nucleotides: TGCGCCAGCAGCTTGGTGGGCAGGAGCTCCTACGAGCAGTACTTC.

The chain carries TRBV28 and TRBJ2-3, with D perhaps TRBD2 (5 bases). This CDR3 spans 14 amino acids. The V end lost 6 bases, the J end lost 2 bases, and 12 bases lay between the germline ends. CDR1 and CDR2 (germline): MDHEN, SYDVKM. The CDR3 reads CASRRTGNTDTQYF. The CDR3 nucleotides are TGTGCCAGCAGGAGGACGGGGAACACAGATACGCAGTATTTT.

The V gene is TRBV28, the J gene TRBJ1-1, with 7 bases aligning to TRBD1. The CDR3 spans 13 residues. CDR1 is MDHEN, CDR2 SYDVKM, per germline. V lost 5 bases, J lost 3 bases, and 3 bases stayed unmatched. As DNA, the CDR3 is TGTGCCAGCAGTCGAGGGGGCGACACTGAAGCTTTCTTT. Amino acids: CASSRGGDTEAFF.

This clone was seen repeatedly, ten times or more. This chain uses TRBV27 with TRBJ2-1, with 10 bases identical to TRBD1. The CDR3 is 18 residues long. Germline lookup yields CDR1 MNHEY and CDR2 SMNVEV (reference sequence). V lost 7 bases to trimming and J lost 6 bases; unmatched junction nucleotides: 18. DNA for the CDR3: TGTGCCAGCAACCCGGGACAGGGGACTCCTAGCGGCCTCAATGAGCAGTTCTTC. It specifies CASNPGQGTPSGLNEQFF.

V and J are TRBV5-1 and TRBJ2-7, with TRBD1 matching over 7 bases. The CDR3 contains 14 residues. Germline assignment: CDR1 SGHRS and CDR2 YFSETQ. V lost 2 bases and J lost 5; bases outside the gene matches: 7. Written as DNA, the CDR3 is TGCGCCAGCAGCTTACAGGGGTACGTGGACGAGCAGTACTTC. Amino acid sequence: CASSLQGYVDEQYF.